Following are 25 T cell receptor beta chains from one sample sequenced in a study of blood T cell repertoires in COVID-19 (dated by TCRdb to about 2020). Library method: the immunoSEQ multiplex PCR assay. This immuneACCESS table, as held by TCRdb, lists in-frame sequences with V and J called but not all clones. Of the missing ones, under half trace to an unresolved V gene in checked studies; the others have no known cause. The sample data list about 160,000 clones, and around 74% of these were observed just once. 2.5% to 3% of the sample belongs to the ten largest clones. Sequenced: peripheral blood. The source of these receptors is a man between 65 and 85 years old with acute or convalescent COVID-19.

The genes are TRBV4-1 and TRBJ2-5; a possible D gene is TRBD2 (5 bases). Per the germline V gene, CDR1 is MGHRA and CDR2 is YSYEKL. The CDR3 loop spans 17 amino acids. Trimming pared 1 base from V and 8 bases from J, leaving 23 bases between. CDR3: CASSQVNAPAWERTQYF. Written as DNA, the CDR3 is TGCGCCAGCAGCCAAGTAAACGCCCCCGCCTGGGAGAGAACCCAGTACTTC.

The chain links TRBV3-1 (or the pseudogene TRBV3-2) to TRBJ2-5, with 16 positions matching TRBD2. The V segment lost 4 bases and the J segment 0 bases; nucleotides outside the gene matches: 8. Looked up from germline, CDR1 is LGHDT and CDR2 is YNNKEL (reference sequence). The CDR3 covers 19 residues. The CDR3 here is CASSPGTSGGALDQETQYF. The DNA of the CDR3 is TGTGCCAGCAGCCCAGGGACTAGCGGGGGGGCCTTGGACCAAGAGACCCAGTACTTC.

This sequence joins TRBV5-1 and TRBJ2-1; no firm D call. V dropped 2 bases and J dropped 5 bases, with 17 bases sitting between them. Germline-derived CDR1 and CDR2 are SGHRS and YFSETQ. The CDR3 spans 16 residues. The CDR3 bases are TGCGCCAGCAGCTTCCGTACTGGGCTTCGGAACAATGAGCAGTTCTTC. Translating gives CASSFRTGLRNNEQFF.

V is TRBV5-1 and J is TRBJ2-5; TRBD2 matches at 9 bases. This CDR3 region has 16 residues. Trimming at V came to 4 bases and at J to 1 base, leaving 8 bases not matched to a gene. Germline V gene lookup returns CDR1 SGHRS and CDR2 YFSETQ. The CDR3 protein is CASSRTASGVQETQYF. CDR3 nucleotide sequence: TGCGCCAGCAGCCGGACGGCTAGCGGGGTCCAAGAGACCCAGTACTTC.

This rearrangement joins TRBV13 to TRBJ2-7; TRBD1 might be the D (5 bases). Trimming took 5 bases from V and 1 from J, leaving 12 bases between them. The CDR3 spans 14 residues. CDR1 and CDR2 from the germline V gene are PRHDT and FYEKMQ (reference sequence). CDR3 nucleotides: TGTGCCAGCAGCCCAGCCCCAGGGTCCTACGAGCAGTACTTC. As protein: CASSPAPGSYEQYF.

The chain links TRBV5-4 to TRBJ1-2, with 7 bases matching TRBD1. The trim removed 5 bases at V and 0 bases at J, leaving 10 bases unmatched. There are 16 residues in the CDR3. The germline V gene encodes CDR1 SGHNT and CDR2 YYREEE (reference sequence). Here the CDR3 DNA reads TGTGCCAGCAGACCGGGTCGGGACAGCACTAACTATGGCTACACCTTC. Translated: CASRPGRDSTNYGYTF. Using reference TRBV5-4 and TRBJ1-2 for the parts outside the CDR3, the full variable domain is ETGVTQSPTHLIKTRGQQVTLRCSSQSGHNTVSWYQQALGQGPQFIFQYYREEENGRGNFPPRFSGLQFPNYSSELNVNALELDDSALYLCASRPGRDSTNYGYTFGSGTRLTVV.

This chain links TRBV6-5 with TRBJ2-7; 8 positions match TRBD2. CDR3 length equals 14 residues. CDR1 MNHEY and CDR2 SVGAGI come from the germline V gene. V lost 5 bases, J lost 6 bases, and 9 bases stayed unmatched. CDR3 bases: TGTGCCAGCAGTACCGGGGGGGCCAAGACCGAGCAGTACTTC. It encodes CASSTGGAKTEQYF.

The genes are TRBV5-1 and TRBJ2-1; D not resolved. With 7 bases removed from V and 8 bases from J, the gap between germline ends came to 13 bases. Per germline, CDR1 SGHRS and CDR2 YFSETQ. The CDR3 runs 12 residues. The CDR3 nucleotides read TGCGCCAGCTCTGATCCTGACTATGAGCAGTTCTTC. Translating gives CASSDPDYEQFF.

The chain links TRBV18 to TRBJ2-7; weak D call: TRBD2 (6 bases). Trimming removed 3 bases at V and 3 bases at J, with 9 bases between. CDR1 KGHSH and CDR2 LQKENI come from the germline V gene. The CDR3 loop spans 13 amino acids. For the CDR3, the DNA is TGTGCCAGCTCACCGGCGGGAAACTACGAGCAGTACTTC. This sequence encodes CASSPAGNYEQYF.

The chain has TRBV12-3 or TRBV12-4 and TRBJ2-7, with no clear D. This CDR3 is built from 13 residues. Trimming pared 0 bases from V and 4 bases from J, leaving 7 bases between. The CDR3 loop is CASSLAVEYEQYF. The CDR3 DNA follows: TGTGCCAGCAGTTTAGCGGTGGAGTACGAGCAGTACTTC.

The rearrangement joins TRBV18 to TRBJ1-5; D is possibly TRBD1 (5 bases). The CDR3 loop spans 14 amino acids. Trimming removed 5 bases at V and 2 bases at J, with 10 bases between. CDR1 is KGHSH, CDR2 LQKENI, per germline. CDR3 DNA: TGTGCCAGCTCAGAAGGGGCGGGCAATCAGCCCCAGCATTTT. Its protein is CASSEGAGNQPQHF. Based on the CDR3 plus reference TRBV18 and TRBJ1-5, the full variable domain is NAGVMQNPRHLVRRRGQEARLRCSPMKGHSHVYWYRQLPEEGLKFMVYLQKENIIDESGMPKERFSAEFPKEGPSILRIQQVVRGDSAAYFCASSEGAGNQPQHFGDGTRLSIL.

The chain carries TRBV11-2 and TRBJ2-2; D unresolved. Germline CDR1 and CDR2: SGHAT and FQNNGV. The ends were cut back, 3 bases at V and 0 bases at J, with 8 bases in the middle. This CDR3 comprises 15 residues. CDR3 DNA: TGTGCCAGCAGCTTGCTGGGCGCGAACACCGGGGAGCTGTTTTTT. The encoded protein is CASSLLGANTGELFF. Filled out from reference TRBV11-2 and TRBJ2-2, the complete variable domain reads EAGVAQSPRYKIIEKRQSVAFWCNPISGHATLYWYQQILGQGPKLLIQFQNNGVVDDSQLPKDRFSAERLKGVDSTLKIQPAKLEDSAVYLCASSLLGANTGELFFGEGSRLTVL.

The chain carries TRBV12-3 or TRBV12-4 and TRBJ1-1; D gene ambiguous. The CDR3 is 13 residues long. V lost 3 bases, J lost 7 bases, and 12 bases lay in between. CDR3 residues: CASSFRQAGEAFF. DNA for the CDR3: TGTGCCAGCAGTTTTCGGCAGGCCGGTGAAGCTTTCTTT.

This clone was counted many times. The CDR3 spells CASRPGLAGYEQYF. Here the CDR3 DNA reads TGTGCCAGCAGACCTGGACTAGCAGGCTACGAGCAGTACTTC. This sequence joins TRBV2 and TRBJ2-7; TRBD2 matches at 8 bases. From germline, CDR1 is SNHLY and CDR2 FYNNEI. With V trimmed by 6 bases and J by 3 bases, 7 bases remained unmatched. CDR3 length equals 14 residues.

The chain employs TRBV7-9 and TRBJ2-7; 13 positions agree with TRBD2. This CDR3 has 18 residues. V gave up 3 bases and J gave up 0 bases; unmatched junction bases: 8. The germline CDR1 and CDR2 sequences are SEHNR and FQNEAQ (reference sequence). The CDR3 nucleotides read TGTGCCAGCAGCTTGCAGGCCGGGACTAGCGGGGCCTCCTACGAGCAGTACTTC. This translates into CASSLQAGTSGASYEQYF.

V and J are TRBV15 and TRBJ2-1; TRBD2 agrees at 16 bases. Germline V gives CDR1 LNHNV, CDR2 YYDKDF (reference sequence). The CDR3 is made up of 16 amino acids. The V gene end was trimmed by 5 bases and the J gene end by 7 bases; junction bases not matched to a gene: 5. The CDR3: CATSLGTSGGGNEQFF. The CDR3 DNA reads as TGTGCCACCAGCCTCGGGACTAGCGGGGGGGGGAATGAGCAGTTCTTC.

V is TRBV18 and J is TRBJ2-5; 7 positions match TRBD2. The V segment lost 3 bases and the J segment 1 base; nucleotides outside the gene matches: 8. The CDR3 contains 16 residues. From germline, CDR1 is KGHSH and CDR2 LQKENI. The CDR3 sequence is CASSPLRAGRQETQYF. CDR3 coding DNA: TGTGCCAGCTCACCGTTGAGAGCGGGGCGCCAAGAGACCCAGTACTTC.

This rearrangement joins TRBV5-3 to TRBJ2-1; D may be TRBD2 (6 bases). TRBV5-3 counts as an open reading frame of uncertain function. The CDR3 has 14 residues. Between the trimmed V and J ends, which lost 4 bases and 10 bases, there was a span of 18 bases. CDR3 nucleotide sequence: TGTGCCAGAAGCGGGACTGCTGAGAAGCGGGAGCAGTTCTTC. This translates into CARSGTAEKREQFF.

The rearrangement uses TRBV5-5 and TRBJ2-7, with TRBD1 identical over 7 bases. V gave up 0 bases and J gave up 6 bases; unmatched junction bases: 3. CDR1 and CDR2 (germline): SGHKS, YYEKEE (reference sequence). The CDR3 is made up of 13 amino acids. The CDR3 sequence is CASSLEGAREQYF. In DNA form, the CDR3 reads TGTGCCAGCAGCTTGGAGGGGGCCCGCGAGCAGTACTTC. The complete variable domain, with remaining parts taken from reference TRBV5-5 and TRBJ2-7, reads DAGVTQSPTHLIKTRGQQVTLRCSPISGHKSVSWYQQVLGQGPQFIFQYYEKEERGRGNFPDRFSARQFPNYSSELNVNALLLGDSALYLCASSLEGAREQYFGPGTRLTVT.

The CDR3 DNA sequence: TGTGCCAGCGTGTTTGAGACTAGCGGGATTTCGGAGACCCAGTACTTC. Protein: CASVFETSGISETQYF. The chain links TRBV7-9 to TRBJ2-5; 11 positions match TRBD2. Looked up from germline, CDR1 is SEHNR and CDR2 is FQNEAQ (reference sequence). This CDR3 is 16 amino acids long. V shed 8 bases and J 5 bases; nucleotides not matched to a gene: 13.

The chain's CDR3 is CASSSGQGVFGYTF. DNA for the CDR3: TGTGCCAGTTCTTCCGGACAGGGGGTTTTTGGCTACACCTTC. The chain combines TRBV19 with TRBJ1-2, with 10 nucleotides matching TRBD1. Losses at the gene ends were 8 bases for V and 7 bases for J; bases not matched to a gene: 10. Germline V gene lookup returns CDR1 LNHDA and CDR2 SQIVND (reference sequence). The CDR3 runs to 14 residues.

The chain uses TRBV27 and TRBJ2-7; 10 bases agree with TRBD2. This CDR3 has 15 residues. With V trimmed by 3 bases and J by 4 bases, 6 bases remained unmatched. Germline loops: CDR1 MNHEY, CDR2 SMNVEV (reference sequence). This CDR3 is CASSFSLAGEYEQYF. CDR3 nucleotides: TGTGCCAGCAGTTTCTCCCTAGCGGGAGAGTACGAGCAGTACTTC.

The CDR3 DNA reads as TGTGCCAGCAGCCAACAGGGGGCCTCCTACAATGAGCAGTTCTTC. It encodes CASSQQGASYNEQFF. The chain uses TRBV2 and TRBJ2-1; 9 bases line up with TRBD1. CDR3 length equals 15 residues. Trimming at V came to 6 bases and at J to 0 bases, leaving 3 bases not matched to a gene. The germline gives CDR1 SNHLY, CDR2 FYNNEI.

This clone appeared a single time. The chain has TRBV6-2 or TRBV6-3 and TRBJ1-2, with D possibly TRBD1 on 5 matching bases. V was trimmed by 4 bases and J by 8 bases, leaving 17 bases between them. This CDR3 spans 14 amino acids. Germline V lookup: CDR1 MNHEY, CDR2 SVGEGT. The CDR3 loop is CASSSPGGFVGYTF. DNA of the CDR3: TGTGCCAGCAGTTCACCGGGGGGGTTCGTCGGCTACACCTTC.

This clone was observed a few times. V gene TRBV7-2 combines with J gene TRBJ2-5; 9 positions agree with TRBD1. The CDR3 spans 14 residues. Germline CDR1 and CDR2: SGHTA and FQGNSA. With 5 bases clipped from V and 9 bases from J, the junction kept 10 bases outside the gene matches. Here the CDR3 reads CASSQPGQGVSQYF. DNA for the CDR3: TGTGCCAGCAGCCAACCGGGACAGGGAGTGTCCCAGTACTTC.